This T cell receptor beta chain was obtained from a study of blood T cell repertoires in COVID-19. Study as a whole: Sample material is recorded as cDNA or gDNA derived from T cells, B-cell-depleted T cells, or PBMCs.

In the study's own analysis: Nucleated cell counts were estimated from reference gene primer amplification. Method: immunoSEQ multiplex PCR; TCRdb's copy keeps in-frame clones and lacks some. The D gene and trimming were derived from the DNA, and the V and J assignments and clone size from that table. The sample lists over 130,000 clones, around 89% seen once, with 28% in the top ten. V lost 4 bases and J lost 3; bases outside the gene matches: 8. This CDR3 has 15 amino acids. Germline CDR1 GTSNPN, CDR2 SVGIG (reference sequence). The sample was peripheral blood. The J gene is TRBJ1-5, the V gene TRBV30; TRBD1 aligns across 8 bases. The TCR sequence derives from a human donor in a cohort sampled during active COVID-19. The CDR3, as DNA: TGTGCCTGGAACGAACAGGGGGGGAACAATCAGCCCCAGCATTTT. It codes for CAWNEQGGNNQPQHF.